This T cell receptor beta chain was captured by sequencing in a study of blood T cell repertoires in COVID-19. Turning to the study itself: Samples taken during acute and convalescent COVID-19 were collected in the United States, Italy and Spain. PBMCs, B-cell-depleted T cells, or T cells provided the cDNA or gDNA that made up the material.

As originally analysed: Using reference gene primer amplification, nucleated cell counts were estimated. Assay used: immunoSEQ multiplex PCR; TCRdb lists only in-frame clones, some missing. V, J and clone size were drawn from that table, and D and trimming were deduced from the DNA. The sample carries approximately 180,000 clones, approximately 85% recorded once. In germline, CDR1 is SGDLS, CDR2 YYNGEE. CDR3 length equals 18 residues. V lost 4 bases to trimming and J lost 0 bases; unmatched junction nucleotides: 14. The V gene is TRBV9, the J gene TRBJ2-3, with 7 bases that match TRBD2. Sequencing input: peripheral blood. This clonotype was sampled from a woman of 80 years or more with acute or convalescent COVID-19. The CDR3 loop is CASSPRGGLAFSTDTQYF. Here the CDR3 DNA reads TGTGCCAGCAGCCCCCGGGGAGGGCTAGCGTTTAGCACAGATACGCAGTATTTT.